The 17 T cell receptor beta chains in this list originate from one sample, sequenced in a study of cytomegalovirus exposure and HLA in healthy donors. The PCR used 60 Vbeta and 13 Jbeta primers. Sequencing used immunoSEQ multiplex PCR; TCRdb keeps in-frame clones, though not all of them. The table records over 100,000 clones, around 78% of them present only once. The material sequenced was PBMCs. The receptors stem from a man aged 35 to 55 in good health and CMV-seronegative.

This clone was seen once. One end of the junction varies from germline; a read error may be responsible. The V and J genes are TRBV7-7 and TRBJ2-5; D possibly corresponds to TRBD2 (6 bases). The germline CDR1 and CDR2 sequences are SSHAT and FNYEAQ (reference sequence). This CDR3 contains 13 residues. CDR3 residues: CASSLAASDNQYF. CDR3 DNA sequence: TGTGCTAGCAGCTTAGCTGCTAGCGATAACCAGTACTTC.

The genes are TRBV18 and TRBJ2-3, with 9 bases matching TRBD2. This CDR3 spans 17 amino acids. CDR1 and CDR2 (germline): KGHSH, LQKENI. V lost 6 bases, J lost 2 bases, and 12 bases stayed unmatched. CDR3 bases: TGTGCCAGCTCGCGGACTAGCGCCCAGAGTAACACAGATACGCAGTATTTT. This codes for CASSRTSAQSNTDTQYF.

This clone was recorded a few times. The chain employs TRBV4-3 and TRBJ2-1; D call uncertain. V lost 0 bases, J lost 3 bases, and 6 bases lay in between. The CDR3 is 14 amino acids. Germline V gene lookup returns CDR1 LGHNA and CDR2 YSLEER. CDR3 DNA sequence: TGCGCCAGCAGCCAAGATCAAATCTACAATGAGCAGTTCTTC. It encodes CASSQDQIYNEQFF.

The chain employs TRBV30 and TRBJ2-5, with a weak D call TRBD1 (6 bases). V lost 2 bases and J lost 11, with 15 bases in between. The CDR3 is 12 residues long. Germline V gene lookup returns CDR1 GTSNPN and CDR2 SVGIG (reference sequence). Written as DNA, the CDR3 is TGTGCCTGGAGTAGGGACAACTACGGGCAGTACTTC. Its protein product is CAWSRDNYGQYF. Using reference TRBV30 and TRBJ2-5 for the parts outside the CDR3, the full variable domain is SQTIHQWPATLVQPVGSPLSLECTVEGTSNPNLYWYRQAAGRGLQLLFYSVGIGQISSEVPQNLSASRPQDRQFILSSKKLLLSDSGFYLCAWSRDNYGQYFGPGTRLLVL.

The rearrangement joins TRBV20-1 to TRBJ2-1; D is ambiguous. Germline-derived CDR1 and CDR2 are DFQATT and SNEGSKA (reference sequence). The V end lost 4 bases, the J end lost 9 bases, and 10 bases lay between the germline ends. The CDR3 runs 11 residues. DNA for the CDR3: TGCAGTGCTAAGAGGCTCGGTGAGCAGTTCTTC. Residues: CSAKRLGEQFF.

CDR3 residues: CASSETSTGYGYTF. CDR3 nucleotide sequence: TGTGCCAGCAGTGAAACATCTACGGGATACGGCTACACCTTC. The chain employs TRBV2 and TRBJ1-2, with D unresolved. V was trimmed by 2 bases and J by 8 bases, leaving 15 bases between them. The germline V gene encodes CDR1 SNHLY and CDR2 FYNNEI. The CDR3 loop spans 14 amino acids. The entire variable domain, with the rest obtained from reference TRBV2 and TRBJ1-2, is as follows: EPEVTQTPSHQVTQMGQEVILRCVPISNHLYFYWYRQILGQKVEFLVSFYNNEISEKSEIFDDQFSVERPDGSNFTLKIRSTKLEDSAMYFCASSETSTGYGYTFGSGTRLTVV.

This chain uses TRBV6-5 with TRBJ1-1; D is undetermined. Germline V gene data show CDR1 as MNHEY and CDR2 as SVGAGI. V dropped 4 bases and J dropped 0 bases, with 9 bases sitting between them. This CDR3 is built from 14 residues. CDR3 amino acids: CASSSPDMNTEAFF. The CDR3 nucleotides read TGTGCCAGCAGTTCACCAGACATGAACACTGAAGCTTTCTTT.

The rearrangement uses TRBV6-5 and TRBJ2-7; TRBD2 is a possible D gene (6 bases). The CDR3 spans 10 residues. With 8 bases removed from V and 4 bases from J, the gap between germline ends came to 6 bases. CDR1 is MNHEY and CDR2 is SVGAGI in the germline V gene. The CDR3 here is CASGGYEQYF. Written as DNA, the CDR3 is TGTGCCAGCGGGGGGTACGAGCAGTACTTC.

The V and J genes are TRBV18 and TRBJ2-3; D ambiguous. Germline loops: CDR1 KGHSH, CDR2 LQKENI. The CDR3 covers 13 residues. Trimming left V 3 bases short and J 3 bases short, with 7 bases between. The CDR3 bases are TGTGCCAGCTCACCCTTCAGAACAGATACGCAGTATTTT. Its protein product is CASSPFRTDTQYF. Filled out from reference TRBV18 and TRBJ2-3, the complete variable domain reads NAGVMQNPRHLVRRRGQEARLRCSPMKGHSHVYWYRQLPEEGLKFMVYLQKENIIDESGMPKERFSAEFPKEGPSILRIQQVVRGDSAAYFCASSPFRTDTQYFGPGTRLTVL.

This clone was seen just once. The genes are TRBV4-1 and TRBJ1-1; 9 bases are a match to TRBD1. After removal of 5 bases from V and 4 bases from J, the junction contained 5 bases not matched to a gene. This CDR3 region has 14 residues. CDR1 and CDR2 from the germline V gene are MGHRA and YSYEKL. CDR3: CASSFRQGGTEAFF. The CDR3 nucleotides read TGCGCCAGCAGCTTTAGACAGGGGGGCACTGAAGCTTTCTTT.

The genes are TRBV6-5 and TRBJ1-6; TRBD1 aligns across 9 bases. V lost 4 bases and J lost 7; bases outside the gene matches: 2. Germline assignment: CDR1 MNHEY and CDR2 SVGAGI. This CDR3 contains 14 residues. CDR3 protein: CASSSQGANSPLHF. The CDR3 DNA reads TGTGCCAGCAGTTCACAGGGGGCCAATTCACCCCTCCACTTT.

This rearrangement joins TRBV23-1 to TRBJ2-5; no firm D call. TRBV23-1 counts as an open reading frame of uncertain function. Trimming pared 2 bases from V and 1 base from J, leaving 5 bases between. The CDR3 has 13 amino acids. The chain's CDR3 is CASSQNSQETQYF. The CDR3 bases are TGCGCCAGCAGTCAAAACAGCCAAGAGACCCAGTACTTC.

The rearrangement links TRBV7-2 to TRBJ1-4, with D unresolved. CDR3 size: 13 residues. V lost 3 bases to trimming and J lost 5 bases, with 7 bases between them. Germline lookup yields CDR1 SGHTA and CDR2 FQGNSA. The CDR3, as DNA: TGTGCCAGCAGCTTTCGGGGAAATGAAAAACTGTTTTTT. It codes for CASSFRGNEKLFF. Full variable domain (rest looked up from reference TRBV7-2 and TRBJ1-4): GAGVSQSPSNKVTEKGKDVELRCDPISGHTALYWYRQSLGQGLEFLIYFQGNSAPDKSGLPSDRFSAERTGGSVSTLTIQRTQQEDSAVYLCASSFRGNEKLFFGSGTQLSVL.

The V gene is TRBV5-8, the J gene TRBJ1-4; possible D gene TRBD1, 6 bases. Trimming stripped 4 bases from V and 7 bases from J, with 17 bases between. The germline V gene has CDR1 SGHTS and CDR2 YDEGEE. This CDR3 region has 15 residues. The CDR3: CASSQTGKFGEKLFF. The CDR3 nucleotides are TGTGCCAGCAGCCAAACAGGGAAGTTTGGTGAAAAACTGTTTTTT.

The rearrangement links TRBV7-9 to TRBJ2-1; TRBD2 aligns across 7 bases. The germline V gene encodes CDR1 SEHNR and CDR2 FQNEAQ (reference sequence). The CDR3 spans 13 residues. The ends lost 4 bases at V and 8 bases at J; junction bases unmatched: 5. The CDR3: CASSSLAGDEQFF. CDR3 coding DNA: TGTGCCAGCAGCTCCCTGGCGGGGGATGAGCAGTTCTTC.

The genes are TRBV29-1 and TRBJ2-6; D is unclear. The germline V gene encodes CDR1 SQVTM and CDR2 ANQGSEA. The germline V and J ends were trimmed by 4 bases and 0 bases, with 4 bases remaining between them. This CDR3 is 13 amino acids long. The chain's CDR3 is CSVAGSGANVLTF. CDR3 in DNA: TGCAGCGTTGCAGGCTCTGGGGCCAACGTCCTGACTTTC. The variable domain in full, completed from reference TRBV29-1 and TRBJ2-6, reads SAVISQKPSRDICQRGTSLTIQCQVDSQVTMMFWYRQQPGQSLTLIATANQGSEATYESGFVIDKFPISRPNLTFSTLTVSNMSPEDSSIYLCSVAGSGANVLTFGAGSRLTVL.

DNA of the CDR3: TGTGCCAGCAGCTTAAGATCCGGGGGGCCGGAGACCCAGTACTTC. It codes for CASSLRSGGPETQYF. V is TRBV7-3 and J is TRBJ2-5, with D possibly matching TRBD2 (7 bases). Germline assignment: CDR1 SGHTA and CDR2 FQGTGA. The ends were cut back, 1 base at V and 5 bases at J, with 14 bases in the middle. The CDR3 extends over 15 amino acids. The whole variable domain, filled in from reference TRBV7-3 and TRBJ2-5, reads GAGVSQTPSNKVTEKGKYVELRCDPISGHTALYWYRQSLGQGPEFLIYFQGTGAADDSGLPNDRFFAVRPEGSVSTLKIQRTERGDSAVYLCASSLRSGGPETQYFGPGTRLLVL.